Each of the 20 T cell receptor beta chains below was sequenced from the same sample in a study of blood T cells in healthy people across ages. Together with a sample-barcoded 5' primer, a J-beta primer mix was included in a second PCR lasting roughly 6 to 12 cycles. TCRdb re-called the 5' RACE reads with MiXCR, one entry per CDR3 protein. The profile shows fewer than 900,000 distinct CDR3 sequences, about 52% of them singletons. Sequencing used blood. These receptors were obtained from a woman aged 55 to 70 in good health.

The chain joins TRBV4-2 to TRBJ2-7, with 13 bases fitting TRBD2. The germline gives CDR1 LGHNA, CDR2 YNFKEQ. The CDR3 has 18 residues. The V segment lost 2 bases and the J segment 3 bases; nucleotides outside the gene matches: 10. CDR3 sequence: CASSQPTGTSGNRYEQYF. DNA of the CDR3: TGTGCCAGCAGCCAACCCACCGGGACTAGCGGGAACCGCTACGAGCAGTACTTC.

The chain uses TRBV3-1 and TRBJ2-5; no clear D. The DNA end is more similar to TRBJ2-7, so the J call may be wrong. The CDR3 sequence is 12 residues long. The germline gives CDR1 LGHDT, CDR2 YNNKEL (reference sequence). CDR3: CASNQAFYEQYF. The DNA of the CDR3 is TGTGCCAGCAACCAGGCCTTCTACGAGCAGTACTTC.

This clonotype has more than one count but fewer than ten. CDR3 residues: CASSGPPAGEAFF. The CDR3 region has the DNA TGTGCCAGCAGTGGGCCCCCAGCGGGTGAAGCTTTCTTT. V and J are TRBV12-3 or TRBV12-4 and TRBJ1-1, with unresolved D. The CDR3 runs 13 residues. Trimming removed 5 bases at V and 7 bases at J, with 14 bases between.

This clonotype has a handful of counts. This chain joins TRBV28 and TRBJ2-7, with D perhaps TRBD1 (6 bases). The CDR3 totals 14 residues. Trimming removed 10 bases at V and 7 bases at J, with 23 bases between. Germline CDR1 is MDHEN and CDR2 is SYDVKM. CDR3: CATVGAHTRGEQYF. The CDR3 DNA reads TGTGCCACGGTGGGGGCCCACACGAGAGGTGAGCAGTACTTC.

The chain has TRBV30 and TRBJ2-3; 10 bases align to TRBD2. Per germline, CDR1 GTSNPN and CDR2 SVGIG (reference sequence). V dropped 2 bases and J dropped 2; count of bases not matched to a gene: 7. The CDR3 runs 16 residues. This CDR3 is CAWSLVSGRFTDTQYF. Written as DNA, the CDR3 is TGTGCCTGGAGTCTGGTTAGCGGGAGGTTCACAGATACGCAGTATTTT.

V is TRBV20-1 and J is TRBJ1-6, with D unclear. V shed 1 base and J shed 7 bases, with 11 bases lying between them. This CDR3 spans 14 amino acids. The germline gives CDR1 DFQATT, CDR2 SNEGSKA (reference sequence). In DNA form, the CDR3 reads TGCAGTGCTAGAGTTGCGGGTCCCAATTCACCCCTCCACTTT. Residues: CSARVAGPNSPLHF.

The chain links TRBV11-1 to TRBJ2-3; possibly TRBD1 for D (6 bases). V shed 4 bases and J shed 2 bases, with 13 bases lying between them. Germline assignment: CDR1 SGHAT and CDR2 FQDESV (reference sequence). The CDR3 runs to 15 residues. CDR3 sequence reads: CASSSVRTATDTQYF. CDR3 bases: TGTGCCAGCAGCTCAGTCCGGACAGCCACAGATACGCAGTATTTT.

The chain joins TRBV7-2 to TRBJ2-1; 14 bases fit TRBD2. Germline CDR1 is SGHTA and CDR2 is FQGNSA. The trim removed 5 bases at V and 8 bases at J, leaving 11 bases unmatched. The CDR3 is made up of 17 amino acids. Written as DNA, the CDR3 is TGTGCCAGCAGCACCACCGGGACTAGCGGGAGTCTATATGAGCAGTTCTTC. Amino acid sequence: CASSTTGTSGSLYEQFF.

The CDR3 DNA reads TGTGCCAGCAGCTTAGCCTGGGGGGGAGGACTCACAGATACGCAGTATTTT. Its protein product is CASSLAWGGGLTDTQYF. This sequence joins TRBV7-9 and TRBJ2-3, with 7 bases lining up with TRBD2. The germline V gene encodes CDR1 SEHNR and CDR2 FQNEAQ (reference sequence). The CDR3 is 17 residues long. With V trimmed by 0 bases and J by 2 bases, 8 bases remained unmatched.

The J gene is TRBJ2-3, the V gene TRBV18; 8 bases align to TRBD1. The CDR3 totals 20 residues. The germline CDR1 and CDR2 sequences are KGHSH and LQKENI. V shed 5 bases, J shed 1 base, and the junction held 20 bases outside the gene matches. The CDR3 protein is CASSAYVSRTGREGTDTQYF. DNA for the CDR3: TGTGCCAGCTCAGCATATGTGTCGAGGACAGGGCGAGAAGGCACAGATACGCAGTATTTT.

This clonotype was detected many times. V is TRBV7-2 and J is TRBJ2-3, with 11 bases fitting TRBD2. This CDR3 is 14 amino acids long. J gave up 1 base and V 8 bases, and 2 bases lay outside the gene matches. Germline assignment: CDR1 SGHTA and CDR2 FQGNSA. The chain's CDR3 is CASELAGGTDTQYF. The CDR3 bases are TGTGCCAGCGAACTAGCGGGAGGCACAGATACGCAGTATTTT.

The rearrangement joins TRBV20-1 to TRBJ2-2; D is undetermined. Looked up from germline, CDR1 is DFQATT and CDR2 is SNEGSKA (reference sequence). CDR3 length: 15 residues. V lost 1 base to trimming and J lost 1 base, with 10 bases between them. The CDR3 sequence: CSARASAQNTGELFF. CDR3 in DNA: TGCAGTGCTAGAGCAAGCGCTCAGAACACCGGGGAGCTGTTTTTT.

This clonotype was counted at least ten times. The chain employs TRBV20-1 and TRBJ1-2; TRBD1 matches at 8 bases. Trimming cost V 0 bases and J 8 bases; bases outside gene matches: 11. Per the germline V gene, CDR1 is DFQATT and CDR2 is SNEGSKA (reference sequence). This CDR3 contains 15 residues. CDR3 nucleotide sequence: TGCAGTGCTAGAGAGGGGGACAGGCCCTCCGGCGGCTACACCTTC. Translating gives CSAREGDRPSGGYTF.

Only one count was recorded for this clonotype. The chain carries TRBV7-2 and TRBJ2-4; no definite D call. Gene TRBJ2-7 matches the end of the DNA better, so the J call may be wrong. The CDR3 length is 18 residues. Germline V gene data show CDR1 as SGHTA and CDR2 as FQGNSA. This chain's CDR3 is CASSLAKTRPQDPYEQYF. CDR3 bases: TGTGCCAGCAGCTTAGCAAAAACGAGGCCCCAGGACCCCTACGAGCAGTACTTC.

This sequence joins TRBV20-1 and TRBJ2-6, with 14 positions matching TRBD2. The CDR3 spans 20 residues. Germline CDR1 reads DFQATT; CDR2 reads SNEGSKA (reference sequence). V gave up 6 bases and J gave up 1 base; unmatched junction bases: 14. DNA for the CDR3: TGCAGTGCCTCCGGGACTAGCGGGAGACTCGTCCCGTCTGGGGCCAACGTCCTGACTTTC. This sequence encodes CSASGTSGRLVPSGANVLTF.

The genes are TRBV11-2 and TRBJ2-1, with 9 nucleotides matching TRBD2. V trimming: 8 bases; J trimming: 4 bases; junction bases outside the gene matches: 9. The CDR3 totals 15 residues. Germline V gene sequence: CDR1 SGHAT, CDR2 FQNNGV. The CDR3 DNA is TGTGCCAGCGGTTCTAGCGGGATGGTTTACAATGAGCAGTTCTTC. Its protein product is CASGSSGMVYNEQFF. The whole variable domain, remainder taken from reference TRBV11-2 and TRBJ2-1, is EAGVAQSPRYKIIEKRQSVAFWCNPISGHATLYWYQQILGQGPKLLIQFQNNGVVDDSQLPKDRFSAERLKGVDSTLKIQPAKLEDSAVYLCASGSSGMVYNEQFFGPGTRLTVL.

This clonotype is a singleton in its sample. The chain carries TRBV30 and TRBJ1-4; D unclear. The CDR3 length is 11 residues. V shed 1 base and J shed 7 bases, with 4 bases lying between them. Germline V lookup: CDR1 GTSNPN, CDR2 SVGIG (reference sequence). The CDR3 nucleotides read TGTGCCTGGAGTGCCGTTGAAAAACTGTTTTTT. This translates into CAWSAVEKLFF.

The J gene is TRBJ1-2, the V gene TRBV2; TRBD1 aligns across 8 bases. J gave up 0 bases and V 6 bases, and 6 bases lay outside the gene matches. The germline V gene has CDR1 SNHLY and CDR2 FYNNEI. This CDR3 spans 15 amino acids. The CDR3 region is CASRAGQGPNYGYTF. In nucleotides, the CDR3 is TGTGCCAGCAGGGCCGGACAGGGCCCTAACTATGGCTACACCTTC.

This clonotype was detected only a few times. This chain uses TRBV18 with TRBJ1-1, with D unresolved. The CDR3 totals 13 residues. Deletions cut 2 bases from V and 8 bases from J, with 12 bases between. Germline V CDR1 and CDR2: KGHSH, LQKENI. The CDR3 DNA follows: TGTGCCAGCTCACCAATGTCAAAGGGAGAAGCTTTCTTT. Amino acids: CASSPMSKGEAFF.

This chain joins TRBV7-9 and TRBJ2-3; 9 nucleotides line up with TRBD2. The CDR3 contains 17 residues. Germline trimming cut 4 bases from V and 3 bases from J; bases unmatched to any gene: 11. Germline V gene sequence: CDR1 SEHNR, CDR2 FQNEAQ (reference sequence). This CDR3 reads CASSSSNSGRGTDTQYF. The CDR3 nucleotides read TGTGCCAGCAGCTCGAGCAATAGCGGGAGAGGGACAGATACGCAGTATTTT.